The clone carrying this TCR beta chain came up a few times. What it binds is unknown. The source of the sample is a study of T-cell memory formation after mild COVID-19. Whole-study results and caveats: CD4+ contracting clones lay mainly in CM and EM, CD8+ ones in EMRA. Clones that got smaller from day 15 to 85 had even CD4/CD8, while clones growing later tipped toward CD4+.

Each CDR3 protein gets one entry after TCRdb re-called the 5' RACE reads with MiXCR. Of roughly 120,000 distinct CDR3 sequences in the sample, approximately 21% were seen once. The germline V gene encodes CDR1 LGHNA and CDR2 YNFKEQ. The CDR3 consists of 19 residues. The ends lost 0 bases at V and 3 bases at J; junction bases unmatched: 16. The receptor comes from a young man who had mild COVID-19 (a few samples of this study predate the infection). Cell type and time point are not known. The sequenced sample consisted of PBMCs or a T cell subset sorted from them (not recorded which). The chain has TRBV4-2 and TRBJ2-5, with 7 nucleotides matching TRBD2. The CDR3 DNA sequence: TGTGCCAGCAGCCAAGATCTGCCGGGGACGCTCCGGGGGGAAGAGACCCAGTACTTC. Its protein product is CASSQDLPGTLRGEETQYF.